A single sample is the source of the 13 T cell receptor beta chains below, sequenced in a study of identical twins. TCRdb re-derived calls from the 5' RACE reads in MiXCR, one entry per CDR3 protein. The data contain just under 550,000 distinct CDR3 sequences, approximately 16% of them singletons. This sample was also put to use in a study of yellow fever vaccine responses in identical twins.

Source material: CD4+ T cells sorted from blood. Receptor source: a woman aged 18-29 years in good health.

The J gene is TRBJ1-5, the V gene TRBV9; a possible D gene is TRBD1 (5 bases). Germline-derived CDR1 and CDR2 are SGDLS and YYNGEE. There are 15 residues in the CDR3. Trimming took 2 bases from V and 3 from J, leaving 12 bases between them. CDR3 DNA: TGTGCCAGCAGCGTTACGGGGGAAACCAATCAGCCCCAGCATTTT. Translating it yields CASSVTGETNQPQHF.

This clonotype appeared many times. This chain uses TRBV29-1 with TRBJ1-1; 12 bases map to TRBD1. The CDR3 is made up of 15 amino acids. The J segment lost 0 bases and the V segment lost 5 bases, leaving 4 bases of the junction unmatched. Germline CDR1 reads SQVTM; CDR2 reads ANQGSEA. The CDR3 is CSVKGQGALNTEAFF. In nucleotides, the CDR3 is TGCAGCGTTAAGGGACAGGGGGCTCTGAACACTGAAGCTTTCTTT.

This clonotype was found a few times. This chain connects TRBV29-1 to TRBJ2-5, with 10 bases fitting TRBD1. This CDR3 spans 12 amino acids. CDR1 and CDR2 from the germline V gene are SQVTM and ANQGSEA. V gave up 5 bases and J gave up 4 bases; unmatched junction bases: 1. CDR3 amino acids: CSVRQGAETQYF. The CDR3 DNA reads TGCAGCGTTCGACAGGGGGCAGAGACCCAGTACTTC.

The chain links TRBV20-1 to TRBJ2-7; 7 nucleotides match TRBD1. Germline values: CDR1 DFQATT, CDR2 SNEGSKA (reference sequence). The CDR3 runs 12 residues. Trimming cost V 6 bases and J 4 bases; bases outside gene matches: 6. Here the CDR3 reads CSAATGYYEQYV. CDR3 coding DNA: TGCAGTGCCGCGACAGGGTATTACGAGCAGTACGTC.

This clonotype was counted ten times or more. The J gene is TRBJ2-1, the V gene TRBV11-1; 7 bases align to TRBD2. Germline CDR1 reads SGHAT; CDR2 reads FQDESV (reference sequence). The V gene end was trimmed by 7 bases and the J gene end by 7 bases; junction bases not matched to a gene: 10. The CDR3 totals 14 residues. This CDR3 reads CASTKTSAINEQFF. CDR3 coding DNA: TGTGCCAGCACGAAAACTAGCGCTATAAATGAGCAGTTCTTC.

The CDR3 sequence: CASIRSTTSYEQYV. In DNA form, the CDR3 reads TGTGCCAGCATCAGGTCAACTACCTCCTACGAGCAGTACGTC. This rearrangement joins TRBV6-1 to TRBJ2-7; D gene uncertain. Trimming took off 7 bases at V and 0 bases at J, with 13 bases between the two ends. The CDR3 runs 14 residues. Looked up from germline, CDR1 is MNHNS and CDR2 is SASEGT.

This clonotype has more than one count but fewer than ten. The CDR3 DNA reads TGTGCCAGCGGGCGTGGTGGGGCCACAGATACGCAGTATTTT. It is translated as CASGRGGATDTQYF. The V and J genes are TRBV7-6 and TRBJ2-3; D possibly corresponds to TRBD1 (5 bases). CDR1 and CDR2 (germline): SGHVS, FNYEAQ. The V end lost 8 bases, the J end lost 2 bases, and 14 bases lay between the germline ends. This CDR3 spans 14 amino acids. Using reference TRBV7-6 and TRBJ2-3 for the parts outside the CDR3, the full variable domain is GAGVSQSPRYKVTKRGQDVALRCDPISGHVSLYWYRQALGQGPEFLTYFNYEAQQDKSGLPNDRFSAERPEGSISTLTIQRTEQRDSAMYRCASGRGGATDTQYFGPGTRLTVL.

This clonotype was observed a few times. The chain uses TRBV29-1 and TRBJ2-1; D is undetermined. The CDR3 is 16 residues long. Germline V gene lookup returns CDR1 SQVTM and CDR2 ANQGSEA. Trimming left V 2 bases short and J 0 bases short, with 14 bases between. CDR3 nucleotides: TGCAGCGTTGAACTTACAGAGGAAAGCTCCTACAATGAGCAGTTCTTC. Amino acids: CSVELTEESSYNEQFF.

The J gene is TRBJ2-7, the V gene TRBV7-9; no clear D. This CDR3 is built from 14 residues. From germline, CDR1 is SEHNR and CDR2 FQNEAQ (reference sequence). The CDR3, as DNA: TGCGCCAGCAGACCCGACGGAGTTGCGGACGAGCAGCACGTC. It is translated as CASRPDGVADEQHV.

Only a few counts were recorded for this clonotype. The rearrangement uses TRBV5-1 and TRBJ2-1, with 10 bases fitting TRBD1. The ends lost 4 bases at V and 5 bases at J; junction bases unmatched: 3. CDR3 length equals 14 residues. Germline V CDR1 and CDR2: SGHRS, YFSETQ. CDR3 bases: TGCGCCAGCAGCACCGGGACAGGGGACAATGAGCAGTTCTTC. Encoded protein: CASSTGTGDNEQFF.

The V call is TRBV5-1, the J call TRBJ2-1, with 9 bases matching TRBD1. The CDR3 is 16 residues long. V was clipped by 1 base and J by 3 bases; unmatched bases: 5. Germline V gene data show CDR1 as SGHRS and CDR2 as YFSETQ. The CDR3 DNA is TGCGCCAGCAGCTTGACGGGACAGGGTATCTACAATGAGCAGTTCTTC. As protein: CASSLTGQGIYNEQFF.

The rearrangement uses TRBV2 and TRBJ2-2, with 7 positions matching TRBD1. The germline CDR1 and CDR2 sequences are SNHLY and FYNNEI. J lost 5 bases, V lost 7 bases, and 7 bases had no gene match. The CDR3 is made up of 14 amino acids. CDR3: CASNRQGLTGELFF. The DNA of the CDR3 is TGTGCCAGCAACAGACAGGGATTGACCGGGGAGCTGTTTTTT. The entire variable domain, with the rest obtained from reference TRBV2 and TRBJ2-2, is as follows: EPEVTQTPSHQVTQMGQEVILRCVPISNHLYFYWYRQILGQKVEFLVSFYNNEISEKSEIFDDQFSVERPDGSNFTLKIRSTKLEDSAMYFCASNRQGLTGELFFGEGSRLTVL.

This clonotype turned up a few times. V and J are TRBV20-1 and TRBJ2-3; possible D gene TRBD2, 5 bases. Germline CDR1 is DFQATT and CDR2 is SNEGSKA (reference sequence). V lost 6 bases, J lost 6 bases, and 22 bases lay in between. The CDR3 spans 15 residues. The CDR3 region has the DNA TGCAGTGCCAGCCCCCCCTTAGCGCAGGTGGATACGCAGTATTTT. This gives the protein CSASPPLAQVDTQYF.